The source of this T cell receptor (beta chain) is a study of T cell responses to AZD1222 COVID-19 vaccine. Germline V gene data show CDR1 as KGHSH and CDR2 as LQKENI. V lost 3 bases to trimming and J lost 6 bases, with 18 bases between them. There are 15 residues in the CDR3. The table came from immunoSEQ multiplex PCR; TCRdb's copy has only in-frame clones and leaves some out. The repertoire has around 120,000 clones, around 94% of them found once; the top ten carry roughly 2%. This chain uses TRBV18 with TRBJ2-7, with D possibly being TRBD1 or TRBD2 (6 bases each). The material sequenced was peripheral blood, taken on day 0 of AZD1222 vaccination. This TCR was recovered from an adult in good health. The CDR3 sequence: CASSPRDTSRPEQYF. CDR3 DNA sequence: TGTGCCAGCTCACCGCGGGACACGTCTCGCCCCGAGCAGTACTTC.